One sample yielded the 12 T cell receptor beta chains listed below, sequenced in a study of blood T cell repertoires in COVID-19. Clones were read by immunoSEQ multiplex PCR, and TCRdb kept only the in-frame ones, dropping some. The profile shows 110,000 to 150,000 clones, around four fifths of them singletons. The material sequenced was PBMCs or T cells enriched from blood (not recorded which). The receptors originated from a woman between 40 and 50 years old who had recovered from COVID-19.

The rearrangement uses TRBV18 and TRBJ1-1; 7 nucleotides align to TRBD1. Germline V gene sequence: CDR1 KGHSH, CDR2 LQKENI. The CDR3 has 15 amino acids. V lost 3 bases to trimming and J lost 4 bases; unmatched junction nucleotides: 8. The CDR3 region is CASSPRQGTGTEAFF. CDR3 bases: TGTGCCAGCTCACCGCGACAGGGTACGGGCACTGAAGCTTTCTTT. Variable domain in full (rest from reference TRBV18 and TRBJ1-1): NAGVMQNPRHLVRRRGQEARLRCSPMKGHSHVYWYRQLPEEGLKFMVYLQKENIIDESGMPKERFSAEFPKEGPSILRIQQVVRGDSAAYFCASSPRQGTGTEAFFGQGTRLTVV.

This chain connects TRBV9 to TRBJ1-4; maybe TRBD1 (5 bases). The CDR3 is 14 residues long. Trimming took off 0 bases at V and 8 bases at J, with 11 bases between the two ends. Germline V gene data show CDR1 as SGDLS and CDR2 as YYNGEE. DNA for the CDR3: TGTGCCAGCAGCGTAGGGGGGGTTGGCGAAAAACTGTTTTTT. Translation: CASSVGGVGEKLFF.

The V and J genes are TRBV11-3 and TRBJ2-1, with 9 positions matching TRBD2. V lost 4 bases to trimming and J lost 1 base; unmatched junction nucleotides: 5. Germline lookup yields CDR1 SGHNT and CDR2 YENEEA. The CDR3 runs 16 residues. The CDR3: CASSSRGGGSYNEQFF. Here the CDR3 DNA reads TGTGCCAGCAGCTCGCGGGGGGGAGGGTCCTACAATGAGCAGTTCTTC.

This chain links TRBV10-3 with TRBJ2-3; 7 bases align to TRBD2. Germline assignment: CDR1 ENHRY and CDR2 SYGVKD. The CDR3 extends over 15 amino acids. The J segment lost 1 base and the V segment lost 6 bases, leaving 7 bases of the junction unmatched. This CDR3 reads CAISRSGIRTDTQYF. The CDR3 DNA is TGTGCCATCAGCCGCAGCGGGATCCGCACAGATACGCAGTATTTT.

The J gene is TRBJ1-3, the V gene TRBV19; 8 positions agree with TRBD1. The CDR3 runs to 20 residues. Germline values: CDR1 LNHDA, CDR2 SQIVND (reference sequence). V lost 2 bases, J lost 2 bases, and 17 bases stayed unmatched. The CDR3 loop reads CASSISLFSDRAAPGNTIYF. In DNA form, the CDR3 reads TGTGCCAGTAGTATATCTTTGTTTTCGGACAGGGCAGCGCCTGGAAACACCATATATTTT.

This clone was picked up one time. The chain links TRBV25-1 to TRBJ1-4, with 8 bases fitting TRBD1. The V and J ends lost 1 base and 8 bases, in that order; junction bases with no gene match: 6. The CDR3 spans 15 residues. Germline loops: CDR1 MGHDK, CDR2 SYGVNS. The CDR3 sequence is CASSEFNRGREKLFF. In DNA, the CDR3 is TGTGCCAGCAGTGAATTCAACAGGGGGAGAGAAAAACTGTTTTTT.

V is TRBV5-4 and J is TRBJ1-2, with 8 bases lining up with TRBD1. This CDR3 has 16 amino acids. Per germline, CDR1 SGHNT and CDR2 YYREEE (reference sequence). The ends lost 4 bases at V and 2 bases at J; junction bases unmatched: 10. CDR3 amino acids: CASSGSRGQENYGYTF. The CDR3 coding sequence is TGTGCCAGCAGCGGCAGTAGGGGACAGGAAAACTATGGCTACACCTTC.

This sequence joins TRBV10-2 and TRBJ1-5; 7 bases match TRBD1. Trimming at V came to 1 base and at J to 3 bases, leaving 6 bases not matched to a gene. The CDR3 length is 16 residues. In germline, CDR1 is WSHSY, CDR2 SAAADI. CDR3 residues: CASSELTGWNNQPQHF. The CDR3 DNA sequence: TGCGCCAGCAGTGAGTTGACAGGGTGGAACAATCAGCCCCAGCATTTT.

The chain recombines TRBV15 with TRBJ1-5; the D gene is possibly TRBD1 (5 bases). V was pared by 0 bases and J by 3 bases, with 15 bases between. Germline V gene lookup returns CDR1 LNHNV and CDR2 YYDKDF (reference sequence). The CDR3 has 17 residues. CDR3 coding DNA: TGTGCCACCAGCAGAGAAGGGGACTCGACCCCCAATCAGCCCCAGCATTTT. Translating gives CATSREGDSTPNQPQHF.

V and J are TRBV7-3 and TRBJ2-7, with a weak D call TRBD2 (5 bases). CDR1 SGHTA and CDR2 FQGTGA come from the germline V gene. The V end was cut by 1 base, the J end by 4 bases, with 11 bases between. CDR3 size: 14 residues. The CDR3 DNA follows: TGTGCCAGCAGCTTAAGGCGAGGGTCTTACGAGCAGTACTTC. Encoded protein: CASSLRRGSYEQYF. Filled out from reference TRBV7-3 and TRBJ2-7, the complete variable domain reads GAGVSQTPSNKVTEKGKYVELRCDPISGHTALYWYRQSLGQGPEFLIYFQGTGAADDSGLPNDRFFAVRPEGSVSTLKIQRTERGDSAVYLCASSLRRGSYEQYFGPGTRLTVT.

The rearrangement joins TRBV30 to TRBJ1-5; the match to TRBD1 covers 8 bases. This CDR3 is 16 amino acids long. The junction had 5 bases not matched to a gene; V was cut back by 1 base and J by 0 bases. Germline lookup yields CDR1 GTSNPN and CDR2 SVGIG (reference sequence). The CDR3 region has the DNA TGTGCCTGGAGTGCCCGTGACAGGGGTAGCAATCAGCCCCAGCATTTT. It translates to CAWSARDRGSNQPQHF.

J is TRBJ2-7 and V is TRBV4-1, with 13 bases matching TRBD2. CDR1 MGHRA and CDR2 YSYEKL come from the germline V gene. The CDR3 has 15 amino acids. The V segment lost 4 bases and the J segment 6 bases; nucleotides outside the gene matches: 6. In DNA form, the CDR3 reads TGCGCCAGCAGCCCCCCGGGACTAGCGGGATTCGAGCAGTACTTC. This codes for CASSPPGLAGFEQYF.